The 3 T cell receptor beta chains below all came from one sample that was sequenced in a study of blood T cell repertoires in COVID-19. Here immunoSEQ multiplex PCR was the method, and the copy in TCRdb shows in-frame clones only, minus some. This sample has roughly 260,000 clones; about 91% occur once, and the top ten carry about 2.5%. The sequencing input was peripheral blood. The source of these receptors is a person between 18 and 30 years old with COVID-19, enrolled during active disease.

DNA for the CDR3: TGTGCCAGCAGTCGGTTCCAAAGCAATCAGCCCCAGCATTTT. This sequence encodes CASSRFQSNQPQHF. The rearrangement links TRBV5-6 to TRBJ1-5; no clear D gene. With 5 bases removed from V and 1 base from J, the gap between germline ends came to 10 bases. CDR1 is SGHDT, CDR2 YYEEEE, per germline. This CDR3 region has 14 residues.

The CDR3 DNA reads as TGTGCCTGGAGTGAGCGGCGTACTGAAGCTTTCTTT. Protein: CAWSERRTEAFF. The chain employs TRBV30 and TRBJ1-1; D not certain. V was clipped by 1 base and J by 5 bases, with 8 bases between them. Germline assignment: CDR1 GTSNPN and CDR2 SVGIG (reference sequence). This CDR3 comprises 12 residues.

The chain is built from TRBV11-3 and TRBJ2-2; TRBD2 aligns across 9 bases. Germline V gene sequence: CDR1 SGHNT, CDR2 YENEEA. Unmatched junction bases numbered 7, after V lost 3 bases and J lost 5 bases. There are 16 residues in the CDR3. As DNA, the CDR3 is TGTGCCAGCAGCTTGCGCGGGAGGGCCACTACCGGGGAGCTGTTTTTT. The encoded protein is CASSLRGRATTGELFF.